The sequence of this T cell receptor delta chain was determined in a study of DNA immune sequencing with unique molecular identifiers (dated by TCRdb to the early 2020s). For the study in its entirety: gammadelta T cells were enriched from buffy coats using immunomagnetic cell separation, and their genomic DNA was sequenced. Fluorescence-activated cell sorting was used to enrich gammadelta T cells from the PBMC of around 10 healthy individuals. In the comparison of enriched versus non-enriched samples, 85 to 100 ng of enriched gammadelta T-cell DNA and roughly 1 ug of non-enriched PBMC DNA were sequenced. The study developed and validated an ultrasensitive DNA-based TRD repertoire sequencing method using PCR-introduced unique molecular identifiers. The method was validated on synthetic reference molecules and on blood samples from healthy individuals. Donors were healthy individuals, with fewer than 11 donors profiled from sorted peripheral blood gammadelta T cells.

The paper's findings and limits, for the study overall: TRDV2 paired with TRDJ1 was the most common TRD rearrangement among clonotypes in healthy donors. TRD repertoire diversity differed among healthy donors, and several donors were highly oligoclonal, with the top 5 clonotypes making up more than half of productive molecules. The primer-based approach is unable to detect novel TRD sequences that the primers do not target.

Cut back by 4 bases and 0 bases, the V and J ends lie 42 bases apart. Per the germline V gene, TSWWSYY is the CDR1 and QGS is the CDR2. From the cysteine through the phenylalanine, the CDR3 covers 25 amino acids. The only DNA kept is the CDR3, 75 bases in frame from the first base. As a fraction of the sample, this clone is medium-sized (0.01 to 0.1%). Its antigen is still unknown. No base qualities exist here, and no much larger clone lies one base off it. The same CDR3 arises from other DNA sequences in this sample as well. Libraries came from multiplex PCR. A 32-plex assay, with primers for all 8 TRDV and 4 TRDJ genes spanning the CDR3, was used to amplify the genomic DNA. During approximately 3 cycles of barcoding PCR, a 12-nucleotide UMI was attached, and a second PCR using Illumina adapter primers followed. AMPure XP beads were used to purify the libraries, and library quality was checked on a Fragment Analyzer using the HS NGS Fragment kit. An Illumina MiniSeq mid-output kit with around 19% PhiX and 150 cycles of paired-end reads was used for sequencing. The source study handled its data this way. MIGEC version 1.2.9 was used to process the reads, grouping reads by UMI and building error-corrected consensus sequences. Modified VDJtools version 1.2.1 scripts and the tcR R package were used for post-processing. TCRdb called clones afresh from the public reads with CATT; identical DNA rows were later merged. The V and J calls reflect TCRdb's pipeline rather than the authors' work. Present in this sample are under 2,500 delta-chain clones, more than 13% of which were seen just once. The ten largest clones represent around 52% of the sample.

The chain links TRDV1 with TRDJ1, with the D gene tentatively TRDD2 or TRDD3, based on 6 matching bases in each. The J gene, missing from TCRdb, was assigned here through DNA to germline matching. The TCR originated in a human donor in good health. The sequencing sample was made of gamma-delta T cells enriched from blood buffy coat, or unenriched PBMCs (not recorded which). The CDR3 is CALGGPTVLSGFRGDYCGYTDKLIF. DNA sequence: TGTGCTCTTGGGGGTCCTACGGTACTCAGCGGATTCAGGGGGGACTATTGCGGGTACACCGATAAACTCATCTTT.